The 14 T cell receptor beta chains below all came from one sample that was sequenced in a study of blood T cell repertoires in COVID-19. Assay used: immunoSEQ multiplex PCR; TCRdb lists only in-frame clones, some missing. Among a few hundred thousand clones listed, 80% to 90% were seen once. The sequenced sample was PBMCs or T cells enriched from blood (not recorded which). These receptors all come from a man aged 40-50 years who had recovered from COVID-19.

The V gene is TRBV18, the J gene TRBJ1-2; 7 bases are a match to TRBD1. The CDR3 is 16 residues long. Trimming cost V 2 bases and J 6 bases; bases outside gene matches: 12. Germline values: CDR1 KGHSH, CDR2 LQKENI. CDR3 amino acids: CASSPGTVTLRHGYTF. For the CDR3, the DNA is TGTGCCAGCTCACCAGGGACAGTCACCCTTAGGCATGGCTACACCTTC.

The chain links TRBV6-6 to TRBJ1-5; D remains unclear. Trimming removed 7 bases from V and 0 bases from J, with 13 bases in between. The CDR3 is 15 residues long. The V gene's germline CDR1 is MNHNY and CDR2 SVGAGI (reference sequence). In DNA, the CDR3 is TGTGCCAGCAAGTCTAAACACTATAGCAATCAGCCCCAGCATTTT. Protein sequence: CASKSKHYSNQPQHF.

In its sample, this clone was seen a few times. This rearrangement joins TRBV6-4 to TRBJ1-1; 8 bases align to TRBD1. The germline V gene has CDR1 MRHNA and CDR2 SNTAGT. With 2 bases clipped from V and 0 bases from J, the junction kept 5 bases outside the gene matches. The CDR3 totals 16 residues. CDR3 nucleotide sequence: TGTGCCAGCAGTGACACGCGGACAGGGTTGAACACTGAAGCTTTCTTT. This encodes CASSDTRTGLNTEAFF.

This clone was found a few times. The chain employs TRBV9 and TRBJ1-3, with 7 positions matching TRBD1. V lost 4 bases, J lost 0 bases, and 16 bases stayed unmatched. The CDR3 loop spans 19 amino acids. Germline assignment: CDR1 SGDLS and CDR2 YYNGEE. For the CDR3, the DNA is TGTGCCAGCAGCACGCACGGGGCAGGGGGACTCGGCTCTGGAAACACCATATATTTT. The encoded protein is CASSTHGAGGLGSGNTIYF.

V usage is TRBV20-1 and J usage is TRBJ1-5, with D unresolved. Germline CDR1 is DFQATT and CDR2 is SNEGSKA (reference sequence). The germline V and J ends were trimmed by 3 bases and 1 base, with 4 bases remaining between them. This CDR3 is 12 amino acids long. Here the CDR3 DNA reads TGCAGTGCTAGTCGGAGCAATCAGCCCCAGCATTTT. This codes for CSASRSNQPQHF.

A single count supports this clone. This chain uses TRBV6-5 with TRBJ2-4; a weak D match, TRBD2 (6 bases). V gave up 6 bases and J gave up 6 bases, with 12 bases separating them. This CDR3 is built from 13 residues. Germline values: CDR1 MNHEY, CDR2 SVGAGI. As DNA, the CDR3 is TGTGCCAGCAGGGAGGGGAACCTAAACATTCAGTACTTC. Its translation is CASREGNLNIQYF.

The genes are TRBV7-9 and TRBJ2-6; D uncertain. The CDR3 length is 13 residues. Germline CDR1 reads SEHNR; CDR2 reads FQNEAQ (reference sequence). Trimming took off 8 bases at V and 2 bases at J, with 7 bases between the two ends. The CDR3 loop is CASGMAGANVLTF. The DNA of the CDR3 is TGTGCCAGCGGCATGGCTGGGGCCAACGTCCTGACTTTC.

The V call is TRBV2, the J call TRBJ1-6, with D maybe TRBD1 (5 bases). The CDR3 is 14 amino acids. V was clipped by 6 bases and J by 8 bases, with 14 bases between them. Per germline, CDR1 SNHLY and CDR2 FYNNEI. This CDR3 reads CASRNQGGDSPLHF. CDR3 DNA sequence: TGTGCCAGCAGGAATCAGGGAGGGGATTCACCCCTCCACTTT. The whole variable domain, filled in from reference TRBV2 and TRBJ1-6, reads EPEVTQTPSHQVTQMGQEVILRCVPISNHLYFYWYRQILGQKVEFLVSFYNNEISEKSEIFDDQFSVERPDGSNFTLKIRSTKLEDSAMYFCASRNQGGDSPLHFGNGTRLTVT.

CDR3 DNA sequence: TGTGCCAGTAGTCCGAATCGGCGGTACGGGAACACTGAAGCTTTCTTT. This codes for CASSPNRRYGNTEAFF. J is TRBJ1-1 and V is TRBV19, with D uncertain. Per germline, CDR1 LNHDA and CDR2 SQIVND (reference sequence). This CDR3 comprises 16 residues. V lost 5 bases and J lost 1, with 17 bases in between.

This chain links TRBV12-5 with TRBJ2-2, with D perhaps matching TRBD1 (6 bases). The CDR3 totals 13 residues. Deletions cut 7 bases from V and 4 bases from J, with 10 bases between. Germline V CDR1 and CDR2: LGHNT, FRNRAP. The CDR3 sequence is CASDRQVTGELFF. As DNA, the CDR3 is TGTGCTAGTGATAGACAGGTCACCGGGGAGCTGTTTTTT.

This clone was counted between two and nine times. This chain joins TRBV24-1 and TRBJ2-3; TRBD2 is a possible D gene (6 bases). Trimming removed 0 bases from V and 6 bases from J, with 15 bases in between. The CDR3 has 16 residues. The germline CDR1 and CDR2 sequences are KGHDR and SFDVKD. CDR3 DNA: TGTGCCACCAGTGATTTGCAGTGGAGGGCCAAGGATACGCAGTATTTT. Amino acids: CATSDLQWRAKDTQYF.

This clone was counted many times. The chain couples TRBV2 to TRBJ2-3; the match to TRBD2 covers 9 bases. V lost 4 bases to trimming and J lost 8 bases; unmatched junction nucleotides: 7. CDR3 length equals 14 residues. Germline CDR1 reads SNHLY; CDR2 reads FYNNEI. The CDR3 coding sequence is TGTGCCAGCAGTGGGGCGGGGGGGCTAAGTACGCAGTATTTT. This gives the protein CASSGAGGLSTQYF.

The V and J genes are TRBV5-1 and TRBJ2-7, with 7 bases fitting TRBD2. The CDR3 is 16 residues long. The trim removed 0 bases at V and 2 bases at J, leaving 8 bases unmatched. From germline, CDR1 is SGHRS and CDR2 YFSETQ. In DNA, the CDR3 is TGCGCCAGCAGCTTGGCCGTGGGAGGGTCCCCCTACGAGCAGTACTTC. Translated, it gives CASSLAVGGSPYEQYF.

The chain couples TRBV5-1 to TRBJ2-7; 9 bases align to TRBD1. V was clipped by 3 bases and J by 2 bases; unmatched bases: 9. This CDR3 is 16 amino acids long. Germline-derived CDR1 and CDR2 are SGHRS and YFSETQ. The CDR3 region is CASSSPRQGGAYEQYF. CDR3 DNA sequence: TGCGCCAGCAGCTCCCCAAGACAGGGGGGGGCCTACGAGCAGTACTTC.